This TCR beta chain comes out of a study of identical twins. Study-wide results and limits: Shared out-of-frame alpha sequences (those common to twins) showed excess low generation probability. Invariant MAIT and iNKT cells may have partly biased zero-insertion analyses.

This clonotype was observed a few times. Its specificity is unknown. A universal primer site was created by template switching, with the cDNA bearing unique molecular identifiers. Each CDR3 protein is one row after TCRdb ran MiXCR on the 5' RACE reads. The table includes some 900,000 distinct CDR3 sequences, over 9% detected once. The CDR3 extends over 15 amino acids. The junction had 7 bases not matched to a gene; V was cut back by 6 bases and J by 0 bases. CDR1 MNHNS and CDR2 SASEGT come from the germline V gene. These same records also appear under a second study, on yellow fever vaccine responses in identical twins. That report adds: Among the twins, the vaccine T cell response reportedly seemed partly convergent and partly personalized.

The receptor was isolated from a woman under 30 in good health. The chain has TRBV6-1 and TRBJ1-1, with 7 bases matching TRBD1. Sample: PBMCs. CDR3 sequence reads: CASSHRGVVNTEAFF. The CDR3 DNA follows: TGTGCCAGCAGCCACAGGGGAGTGGTGAACACTGAAGCTTTCTTT.